This TCR beta chain emerged from a study of neurological immune-mediated disorders. This CDR3 has 14 amino acids. Germline CDR1 DFQATT, CDR2 SNEGSKA (reference sequence). With 10-nucleotide random UMIs included, cDNA was synthesized by 5'RACE. Each CDR3 protein gets one entry after TCRdb re-called the 5' RACE reads with MiXCR. Of just over 50,000 distinct CDR3 sequences in the sample, around 3.3% were seen once. In its sample, this clonotype was seen a few times. Its antigen remains unidentified. Germline and junction disagree at one end, which may indicate a read error. The unsorted libraries were made from 2 million PBMCs kept at -80 C. General observations from the study: Phylogenetic grouping assigned the repertoires of 18 of 34 multiple sclerosis patients to a single cluster of related CDR3 sequences. This cluster may be a repertoire-level signature. Levels of TCR clonal expansion peaked in HTLV-1-associated myelopathy and reached their lowest in multiple sclerosis, under those of healthy controls.

The chain is built from TRBV20-1 and TRBJ1-6; TRBD1 is a possible D gene (6 bases). Sequences were obtained from PBMCs. The receptor was derived from a man aged 35-49 years with multiple sclerosis. The CDR3, as DNA: TGCAGTGCTAGAGGCAGGGGCTATAATTCACCCCTCAACTTT. Amino acids: CSARGRGYNSPLNF.